This TCR beta chain was captured by sequencing in a study of T cells in Graves' hyperthyroidism and ophthalmopathy. Study at large: Peripheral blood was acquired at first diagnosis, ahead of any therapy whatsoever.

There are 15 residues in the CDR3. V was shortened by 0 bases and J by 2 bases, with 9 bases between the two germline ends. The germline V gene has CDR1 SGHNT and CDR2 YYREEE (reference sequence). This clonotype was observed many times. PBMCs were sourced from roughly 9.1 ml fresh peripheral blood. Amplification targeted TCR beta CDR3 regions from RNA transcripts. The HTBI primer set served for first-round RT-PCR of the TCR CDR3. TCRdb used MiXCR to reprocess the multiplex PCR reads, holding one entry per CDR3 protein. In the table there are some 500,000 distinct CDR3 sequences, around a quarter of which are singletons.

The chain has TRBV5-4 and TRBJ1-5, with D perhaps matching TRBD1 (5 bases). This clonotype was obtained from a young woman with Graves' ophthalmopathy. Sequencing was carried out using blood. The CDR3 loop is CASSLDGGGNQPQHF. The CDR3 nucleotides read TGTGCCAGCAGCTTGGATGGGGGAGGCAATCAGCCCCAGCATTTT.